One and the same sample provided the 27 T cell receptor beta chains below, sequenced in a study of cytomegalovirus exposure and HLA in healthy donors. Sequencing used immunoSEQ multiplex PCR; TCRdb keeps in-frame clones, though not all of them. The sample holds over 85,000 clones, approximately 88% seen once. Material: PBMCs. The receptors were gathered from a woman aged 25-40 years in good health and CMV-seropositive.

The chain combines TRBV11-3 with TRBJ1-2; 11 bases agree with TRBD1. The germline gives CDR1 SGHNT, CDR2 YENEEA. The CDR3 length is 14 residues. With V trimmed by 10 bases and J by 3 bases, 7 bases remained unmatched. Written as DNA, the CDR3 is TGTGCCACCGAAACGGGACAGGGGGACTATGGCTACACCTTC. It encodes CATETGQGDYGYTF.

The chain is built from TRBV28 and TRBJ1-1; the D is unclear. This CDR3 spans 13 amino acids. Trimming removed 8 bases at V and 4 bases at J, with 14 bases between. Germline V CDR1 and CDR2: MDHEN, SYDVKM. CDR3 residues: CASSLPAGTEAFF. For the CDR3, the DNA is TGTGCCAGCTCACTCCCTGCGGGCACTGAAGCTTTCTTT.

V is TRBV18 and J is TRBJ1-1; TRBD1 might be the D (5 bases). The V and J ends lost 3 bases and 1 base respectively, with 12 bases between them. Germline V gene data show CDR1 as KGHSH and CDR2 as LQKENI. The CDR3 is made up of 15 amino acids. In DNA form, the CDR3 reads TGTGCCAGCTCACCCACGGGACTGACGAACACTGAAGCTTTCTTT. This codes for CASSPTGLTNTEAFF.

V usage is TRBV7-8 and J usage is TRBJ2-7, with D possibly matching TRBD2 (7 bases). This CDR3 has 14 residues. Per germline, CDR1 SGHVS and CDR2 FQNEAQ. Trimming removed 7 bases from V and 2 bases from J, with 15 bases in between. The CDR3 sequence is CASTKNGGPYEQYF. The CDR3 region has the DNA TGTGCCAGCACCAAAAACGGGGGGCCCTACGAGCAGTACTTC. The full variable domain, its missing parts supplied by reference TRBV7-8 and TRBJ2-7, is GAGVSQSPRYKVAKRGQDVALRCDPISGHVSLFWYQQALGQGPEFLTYFQNEAQLDKSGLPSDRFFAERPEGSVSTLKIQRTQQEDSAVYLCASTKNGGPYEQYFGPGTRLTVT.

The CDR3 DNA sequence: TGTGCCAGCAGTACGGGACAGCGACAGCCCCAGCATTTT. Its translation: CASSTGQRQPQHF. The chain employs TRBV6-5 and TRBJ1-5, with 7 bases fitting TRBD1. The J segment lost 7 bases and the V segment lost 5 bases, leaving 5 bases of the junction unmatched. The CDR3 sequence is 13 residues long. The germline V gene encodes CDR1 MNHEY and CDR2 SVGAGI.

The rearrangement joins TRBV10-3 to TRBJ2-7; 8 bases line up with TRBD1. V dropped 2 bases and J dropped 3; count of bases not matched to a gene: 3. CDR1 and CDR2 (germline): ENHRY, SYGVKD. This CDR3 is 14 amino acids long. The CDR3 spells CAISELGQVYEQYF. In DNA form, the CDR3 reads TGTGCCATCAGTGAGCTGGGACAGGTCTACGAGCAGTACTTC.

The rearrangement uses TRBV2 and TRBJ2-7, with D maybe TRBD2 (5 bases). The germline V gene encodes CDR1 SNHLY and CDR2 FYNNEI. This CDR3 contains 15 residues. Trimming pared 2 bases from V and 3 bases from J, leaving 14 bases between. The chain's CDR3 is CASSESGIMDYEQYF. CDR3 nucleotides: TGTGCCAGCAGTGAATCCGGGATAATGGACTACGAGCAGTACTTC.

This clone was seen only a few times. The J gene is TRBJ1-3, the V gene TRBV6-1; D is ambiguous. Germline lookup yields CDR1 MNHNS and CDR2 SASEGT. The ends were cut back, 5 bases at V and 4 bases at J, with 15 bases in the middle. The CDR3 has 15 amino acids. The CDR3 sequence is CASSSHEGTGNTIYF. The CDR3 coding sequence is TGTGCCAGCAGTTCCCATGAGGGTACAGGAAACACCATATATTTT.

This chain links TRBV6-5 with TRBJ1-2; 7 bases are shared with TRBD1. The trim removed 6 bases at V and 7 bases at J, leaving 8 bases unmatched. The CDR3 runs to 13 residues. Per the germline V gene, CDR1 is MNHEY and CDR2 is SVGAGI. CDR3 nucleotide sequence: TGTGCCAGCAGCCAAGAGGGGGCGCGTGGCTACACCTTC. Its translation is CASSQEGARGYTF.

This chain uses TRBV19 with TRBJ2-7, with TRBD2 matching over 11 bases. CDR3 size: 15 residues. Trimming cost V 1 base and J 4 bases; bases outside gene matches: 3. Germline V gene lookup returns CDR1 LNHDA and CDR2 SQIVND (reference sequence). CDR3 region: CASSIGLAGRYEQYF. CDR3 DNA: TGTGCCAGTAGTATAGGACTAGCGGGACGGTACGAGCAGTACTTC. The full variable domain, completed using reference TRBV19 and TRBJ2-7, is DGGITQSPKYLFRKEGQNVTLSCEQNLNHDAMYWYRQDPGQGLRLIYYSQIVNDFQKGDIAEGYSVSREKKESFPLTVTSAQKNPTAFYLCASSIGLAGRYEQYFGPGTRLTVT.

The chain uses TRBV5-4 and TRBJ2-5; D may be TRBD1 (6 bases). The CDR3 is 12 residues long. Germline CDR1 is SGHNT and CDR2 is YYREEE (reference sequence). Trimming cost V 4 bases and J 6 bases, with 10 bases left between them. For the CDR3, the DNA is TGTGCCAGCAGCGTGCAGGGGAAGACCCAGTACTTC. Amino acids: CASSVQGKTQYF. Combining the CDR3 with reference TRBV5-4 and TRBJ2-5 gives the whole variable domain ETGVTQSPTHLIKTRGQQVTLRCSSQSGHNTVSWYQQALGQGPQFIFQYYREEENGRGNFPPRFSGLQFPNYSSELNVNALELDDSALYLCASSVQGKTQYFGPGTRLLVL.

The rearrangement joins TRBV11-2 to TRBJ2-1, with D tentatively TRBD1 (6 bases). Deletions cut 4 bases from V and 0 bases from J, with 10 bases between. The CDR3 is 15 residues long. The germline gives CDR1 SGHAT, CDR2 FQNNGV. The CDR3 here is CASSWTASSYNEQFF. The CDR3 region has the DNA TGTGCCAGCAGCTGGACAGCAAGCTCCTACAATGAGCAGTTCTTC.

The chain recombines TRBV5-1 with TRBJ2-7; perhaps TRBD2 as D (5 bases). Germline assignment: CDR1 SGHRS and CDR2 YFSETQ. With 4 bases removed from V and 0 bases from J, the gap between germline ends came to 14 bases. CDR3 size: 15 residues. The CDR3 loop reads CASSPVPTNSYEQYF. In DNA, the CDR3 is TGCGCCAGCAGCCCGGTCCCGACTAACTCCTACGAGCAGTACTTC.

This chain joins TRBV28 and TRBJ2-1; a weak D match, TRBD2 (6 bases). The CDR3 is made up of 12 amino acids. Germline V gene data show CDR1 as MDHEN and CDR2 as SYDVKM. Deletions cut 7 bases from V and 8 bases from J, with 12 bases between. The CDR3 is CASTSPGDEQFF. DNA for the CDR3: TGTGCCAGCACCTCCCCGGGGGATGAGCAGTTCTTC.

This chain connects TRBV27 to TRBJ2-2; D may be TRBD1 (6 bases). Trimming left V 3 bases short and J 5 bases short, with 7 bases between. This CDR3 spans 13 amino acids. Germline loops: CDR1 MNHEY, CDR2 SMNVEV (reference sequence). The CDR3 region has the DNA TGTGCCAGCAGTTTTACAGGGACCGGGGAGCTGTTTTTT. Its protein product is CASSFTGTGELFF.

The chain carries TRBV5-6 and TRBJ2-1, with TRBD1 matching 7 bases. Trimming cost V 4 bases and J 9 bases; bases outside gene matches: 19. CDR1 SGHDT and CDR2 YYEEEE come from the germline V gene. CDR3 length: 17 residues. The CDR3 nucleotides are TGTGCCAGCAGCCCCCTCCCCAGGGGGTATAGGAGCAGTGAGCAGTTCTTC. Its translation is CASSPLPRGYRSSEQFF.

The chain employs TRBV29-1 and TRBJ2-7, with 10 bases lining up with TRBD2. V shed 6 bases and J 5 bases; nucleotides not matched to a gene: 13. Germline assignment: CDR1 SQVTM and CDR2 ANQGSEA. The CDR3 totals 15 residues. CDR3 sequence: CSVGLAEDSVHEQYF. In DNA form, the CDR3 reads TGCAGCGTCGGACTAGCGGAGGATTCTGTCCACGAGCAGTACTTC.

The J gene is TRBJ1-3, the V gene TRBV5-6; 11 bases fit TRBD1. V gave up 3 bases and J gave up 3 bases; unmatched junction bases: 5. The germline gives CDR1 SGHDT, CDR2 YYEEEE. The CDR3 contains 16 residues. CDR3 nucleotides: TGTGCCAGCAGCTACGGACAGGGGGCTGGTGGAAACACCATATATTTT. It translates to CASSYGQGAGGNTIYF.

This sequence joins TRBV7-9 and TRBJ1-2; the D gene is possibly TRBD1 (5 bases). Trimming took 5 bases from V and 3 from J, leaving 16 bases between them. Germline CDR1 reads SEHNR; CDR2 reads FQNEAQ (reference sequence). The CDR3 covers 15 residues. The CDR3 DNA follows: TGTGCCAGCAGCGGGGGGGACCTTCCTTACTATGGCTACACCTTC. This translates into CASSGGDLPYYGYTF.

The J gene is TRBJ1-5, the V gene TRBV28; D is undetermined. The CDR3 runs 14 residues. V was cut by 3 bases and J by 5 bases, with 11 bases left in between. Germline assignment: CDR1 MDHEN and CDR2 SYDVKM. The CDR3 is CASSFRQAYQPQHF. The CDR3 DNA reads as TGTGCCAGCAGTTTTCGGCAGGCCTATCAGCCCCAGCATTTT.

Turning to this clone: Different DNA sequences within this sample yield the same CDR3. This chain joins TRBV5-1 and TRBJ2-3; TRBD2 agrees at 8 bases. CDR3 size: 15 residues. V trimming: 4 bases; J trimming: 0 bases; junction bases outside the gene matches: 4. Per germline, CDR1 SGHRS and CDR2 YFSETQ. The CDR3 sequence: CASSNSGASTDTQYF. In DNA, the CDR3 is TGCGCCAGCAGCAATAGCGGGGCTAGCACAGATACGCAGTATTTT. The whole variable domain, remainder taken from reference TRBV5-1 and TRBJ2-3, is KAGVTQTPRYLIKTRGQQVTLSCSPISGHRSVSWYQQTPGQGLQFLFEYFSETQRNKGNFPGRFSGRQFSNSRSEMNVSTLELGDSALYLCASSNSGASTDTQYFGPGTRLTVL.

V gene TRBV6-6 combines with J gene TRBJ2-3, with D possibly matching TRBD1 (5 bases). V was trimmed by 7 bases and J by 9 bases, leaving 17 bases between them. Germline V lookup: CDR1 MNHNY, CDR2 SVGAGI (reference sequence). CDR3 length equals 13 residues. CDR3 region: CASNTFQGKTQYF. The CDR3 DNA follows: TGTGCCAGCAATACCTTCCAGGGTAAAACGCAGTATTTT.

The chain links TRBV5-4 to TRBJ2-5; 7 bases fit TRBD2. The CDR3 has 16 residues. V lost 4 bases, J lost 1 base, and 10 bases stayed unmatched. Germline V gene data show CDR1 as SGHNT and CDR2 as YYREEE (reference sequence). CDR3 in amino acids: CASSASLAGSQETQYF. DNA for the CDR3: TGTGCCAGCAGCGCATCGTTAGCGGGTTCCCAAGAGACCCAGTACTTC. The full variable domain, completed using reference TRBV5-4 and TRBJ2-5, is ETGVTQSPTHLIKTRGQQVTLRCSSQSGHNTVSWYQQALGQGPQFIFQYYREEENGRGNFPPRFSGLQFPNYSSELNVNALELDDSALYLCASSASLAGSQETQYFGPGTRLLVL.

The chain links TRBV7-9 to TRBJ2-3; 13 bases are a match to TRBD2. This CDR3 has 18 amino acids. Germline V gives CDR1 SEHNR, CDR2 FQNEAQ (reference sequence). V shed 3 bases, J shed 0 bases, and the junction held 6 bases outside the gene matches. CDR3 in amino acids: CASSFWTSGSASTDTQYF. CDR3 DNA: TGTGCCAGCAGCTTTTGGACTAGCGGGAGTGCTAGCACAGATACGCAGTATTTT.

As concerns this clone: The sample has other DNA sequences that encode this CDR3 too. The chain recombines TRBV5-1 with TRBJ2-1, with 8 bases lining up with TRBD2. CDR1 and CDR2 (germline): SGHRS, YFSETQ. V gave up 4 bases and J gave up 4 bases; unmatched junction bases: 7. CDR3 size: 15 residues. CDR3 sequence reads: CASSLGLAGYNEQFF. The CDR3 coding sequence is TGCGCCAGCAGCCTTGGGCTAGCGGGTTACAATGAGCAGTTCTTC.

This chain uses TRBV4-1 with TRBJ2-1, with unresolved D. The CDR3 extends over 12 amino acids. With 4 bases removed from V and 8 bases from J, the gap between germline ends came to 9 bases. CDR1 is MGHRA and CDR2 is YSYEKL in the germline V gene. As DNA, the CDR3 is TGCGCCAGCAGCCCCTCTCCGGATGAGCAGTTCTTC. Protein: CASSPSPDEQFF.

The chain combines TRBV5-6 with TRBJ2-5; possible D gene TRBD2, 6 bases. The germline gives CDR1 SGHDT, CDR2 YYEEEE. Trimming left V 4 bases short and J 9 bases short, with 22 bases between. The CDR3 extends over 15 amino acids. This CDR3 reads CASSLAGAGPRSQYF. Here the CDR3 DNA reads TGTGCCAGCAGCCTCGCCGGGGCGGGGCCCAGGTCCCAGTACTTC. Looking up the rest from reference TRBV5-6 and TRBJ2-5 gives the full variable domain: DAGVTQSPTHLIKTRGQQVTLRCSPKSGHDTVSWYQQALGQGPQFIFQYYEEEERQRGNFPDRFSGHQFPNYSSELNVNALLLGDSALYLCASSLAGAGPRSQYFGPGTRLLVL.